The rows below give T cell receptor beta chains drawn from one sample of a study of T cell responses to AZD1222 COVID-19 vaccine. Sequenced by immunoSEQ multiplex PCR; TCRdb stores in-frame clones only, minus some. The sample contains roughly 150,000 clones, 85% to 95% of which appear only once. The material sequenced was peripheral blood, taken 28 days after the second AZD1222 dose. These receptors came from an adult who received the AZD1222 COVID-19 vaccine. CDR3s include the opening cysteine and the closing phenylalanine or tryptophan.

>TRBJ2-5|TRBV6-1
CASSETRQGRETQYF
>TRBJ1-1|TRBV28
CATLKGGGTEAFF
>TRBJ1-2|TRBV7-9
CASSTGQGLGYTF
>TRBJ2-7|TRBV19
CASSSEGGSYEQYF
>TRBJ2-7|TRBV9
CASSVGGSGGDEQYF
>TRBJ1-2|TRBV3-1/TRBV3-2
CASSPAGGAFGYTF
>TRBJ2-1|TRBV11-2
CASSLFGLATNDEQFF
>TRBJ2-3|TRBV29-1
CSVGRLAGVVDTQYF
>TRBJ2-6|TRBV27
CASSLPPVVGANVLTF
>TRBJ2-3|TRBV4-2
CASSQEVSSIADTQYF
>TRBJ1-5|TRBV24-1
CATSDIDSNQPQHF
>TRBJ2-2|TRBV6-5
CASSYSRGPNTGELFF
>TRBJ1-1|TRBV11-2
CASSLTSWGQVNTEAFF
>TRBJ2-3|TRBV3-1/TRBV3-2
CASSQGVTVPIALAGEGSTDTQYF
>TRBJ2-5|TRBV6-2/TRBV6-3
CASSYPPRGETQYF
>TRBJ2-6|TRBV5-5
CASSKYSGEYSGANVLTF
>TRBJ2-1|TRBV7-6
CASSLWAIGDEQFF
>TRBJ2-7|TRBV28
CASSSGVEQYF
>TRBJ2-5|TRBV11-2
CASSSPSVLAGGLGETQYF
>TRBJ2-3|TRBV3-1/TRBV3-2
CGTGSTDTQYF
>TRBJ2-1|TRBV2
CASSWREWANEQFF
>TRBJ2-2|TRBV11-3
CASSSDYSGTGELFF
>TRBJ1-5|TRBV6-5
CASSYEVTGIQQPQHF
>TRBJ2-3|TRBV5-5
CASSLEGTDTQYF
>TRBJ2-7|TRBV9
CASSAHTGSGLVEEQYF
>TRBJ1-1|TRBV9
CASSASGPTGTEAFF
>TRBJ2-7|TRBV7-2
CASSLTSGASYEQYF
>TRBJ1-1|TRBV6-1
CASSEWAVFEAFF
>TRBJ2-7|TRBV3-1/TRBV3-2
CASSLRDSVYEQYF
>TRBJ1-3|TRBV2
CASGQSRSGNTIYF
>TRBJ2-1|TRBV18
CASSPTSGRNNEQFF
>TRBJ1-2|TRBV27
CASSLSGPGGYTF
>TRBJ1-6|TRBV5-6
CASSFGTETNSPLHF
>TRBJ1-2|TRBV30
CAWSLRNYGYTF
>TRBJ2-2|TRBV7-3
CASSRPPLGELFF
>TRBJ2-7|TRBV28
CASSSPGTGSEEQYF
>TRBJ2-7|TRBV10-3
CAISESTGGIYEQYF
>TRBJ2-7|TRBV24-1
CATSDPGLSGEQYF
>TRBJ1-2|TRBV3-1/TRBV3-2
CASSQDGTGDYGYTF
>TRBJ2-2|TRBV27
CASSFHNTGELFF
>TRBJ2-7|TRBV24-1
CATSGVSFIYEQYF
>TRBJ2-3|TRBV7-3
CASSPFPLDSTDTQYF
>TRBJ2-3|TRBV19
CASSIGGDTQYF
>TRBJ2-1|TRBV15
CATSPRTSGYNEQFF
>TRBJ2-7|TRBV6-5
CASSYSRLFYEQYF
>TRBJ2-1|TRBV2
CASSVRLAGVNEQFF
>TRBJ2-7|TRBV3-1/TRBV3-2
CASTHVSGTEQYF
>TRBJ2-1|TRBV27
CASTLGTGGEQFF
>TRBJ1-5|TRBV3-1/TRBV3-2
CASSLGLSNQPQHF
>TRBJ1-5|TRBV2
CASSDQGASNQPQHF